A selection of T cell receptor beta chains follows, all from one sample in a study of Ad26.COV2.S vaccination and SARS-CoV-2 variants. Measured with immunoSEQ multiplex PCR; TCRdb has only the in-frame clones, and not every one. The repertoire consists of 300,000 to 400,000 clones, with over 75% occurring once and the leading ten covering roughly 3.2%. Sequences were derived from peripheral blood, sampled in a trial of Ad26.COV2.S vaccine versus placebo. Source of these receptors: a person between 18 and 60 years old who received the Ad26.COV2.S COVID-19 vaccine or a placebo. The CDR3 runs from the conserved cysteine through the conserved F or W. D genes are given only for firm matches. Expanded clones are given a class, and other clones once, few, many or no size at all.

J: TRBJ1-1
size: -
D: TRBD1
V: TRBV4-1
DNA: TGCGCCAGCAGCCACCAAAAAAGAGACAGGGGTAACACTGAAGCTTTCTTT
CDR3: CASSHQKRDRGNTEAFF

J: TRBJ2-1
size: -
D: -
V: TRBV5-6
DNA: TGTGCCAGCAGCTCCCAGGGCTACTACAATGAGCAGTTCTTC
CDR3: CASSSQGYYNEQFF

J: TRBJ2-7
size: -
D: TRBD1
V: TRBV4-1
DNA: TGCGCCAGCAGCCATTTCCCGGGACAGGGAGCCTACGAGCAGTACTTC
CDR3: CASSHFPGQGAYEQYF

J: TRBJ1-5
size: -
D: -
V: TRBV11-2
DNA: TGTGCCAGCAGCTTACCCTTACAGGGTTGGAAATATGAGAATCAGCCCCAGCATTTT
CDR3: CASSLPLQGWKYENQPQHF

J: TRBJ2-2
size: -
D: -
V: TRBV30
DNA: TGTGCCTGGAGTCTAATGGGGGGGCCTATAGACACCGGGGAGCTGTTTTTT
CDR3: CAWSLMGGPIDTGELFF

J: TRBJ1-5
size: -
D: -
V: TRBV4-2
DNA: TGTGCCAGCAGCCCGGCTGACACCAGCAATCAGCCCCAGCATTTT
CDR3: CASSPADTSNQPQHF

J: TRBJ2-7
size: -
D: TRBD1
V: TRBV19
DNA: TGTGCCAGTAGTATAGATCGGGACAGCTCCTACGAGCAGTACTTC
CDR3: CASSIDRDSSYEQYF

J: TRBJ2-7
size: -
D: TRBD1
V: TRBV5-6
DNA: TGTGCCAGCAGCCCAGCCGGACAGGGGTCCGACGAGCAGTACTTC
CDR3: CASSPAGQGSDEQYF

J: TRBJ2-3
size: -
D: -
V: TRBV6-5
DNA: TGTGCCAGCAGTTCTCCTCCGGGTAAAACAGATACGCAGTATTTT
CDR3: CASSSPPGKTDTQYF

J: TRBJ1-6
size: few
D: -
V: TRBV12-3/TRBV12-4
DNA: TGTGCCAGCAGTTACCACAGGGAGCTCCACTTT
CDR3: CASSYHRELHF

J: TRBJ2-7
size: -
D: -
V: TRBV20-1
DNA: TGCGGGGTGGGGGCCCCCCTCGAGCAGTACTTC
CDR3: CGVGAPLEQYF

J: TRBJ1-2
size: -
D: -
V: TRBV14
DNA: TGTGCCAGCAGCCAAACGGACCCGGGGCCCCGCTACACCTTC
CDR3: CASSQTDPGPRYTF

J: TRBJ2-5
size: -
D: -
V: TRBV12-3/TRBV12-4
DNA: TGTGCCAGCAGGTGGGACACCCAAGAGACCCAGTACTTC
CDR3: CASRWDTQETQYF

J: TRBJ1-2
size: -
D: TRBD1
V: TRBV27
DNA: TGTGCCAGCAGTTTATCCTCGACAGGGCCCAACGGCTACACCTTC
CDR3: CASSLSSTGPNGYTF

J: TRBJ1-1
size: -
D: -
V: TRBV29-1
DNA: TGCAGCGCCGGCACTGAAGCTTTCTTT
CDR3: CSAGTEAFF

J: TRBJ2-3
size: -
D: TRBD1
V: TRBV28
DNA: TGTGCCAGCGGGAGTTATGGACAGGACACAGATACGCAGTATTTT
CDR3: CASGSYGQDTDTQYF

J: TRBJ2-7
size: -
D: TRBD1
V: TRBV29-1
DNA: TGCAGCGTGGGACAGGGGACGGCCTACGAGCAGTACTTC
CDR3: CSVGQGTAYEQYF

J: TRBJ1-2
size: -
D: -
V: TRBV6-6
DNA: TGTGCCAGCAGCTCGAGAATATTACAGGGAATTGGCTACACCTTC
CDR3: CASSSRILQGIGYTF

J: TRBJ2-7
size: -
D: TRBD2
V: TRBV6-2/TRBV6-3
DNA: TGTGCCAGCAGCAGACTAGCAGCGAGAGAGGAGCAGTACTTC
CDR3: CASSRLAAREEQYF

J: TRBJ2-1
size: -
D: -
V: TRBV4-3
DNA: TGCGCCAGCAGCCGGCGGGGGCCACATCACAATGAGCAGTTCTTC
CDR3: CASSRRGPHHNEQFF

J: TRBJ1-2
size: -
D: -
V: TRBV5-6
DNA: TGTGCCAGCAACCCTCTGGGGGGCAGGCTAAACTATGGCTACACCTTC
CDR3: CASNPLGGRLNYGYTF

J: TRBJ2-7
size: once
D: TRBD1
V: TRBV5-1
DNA: TGCGCCAGCAGTGAACAGGGGAGATACGAGCAGTACTTC
CDR3: CASSEQGRYEQYF

J: TRBJ1-2
size: -
D: -
V: TRBV27
DNA: TGTGCCAGCAGTTTATCGACGGACAGCTATGGCTACACCTTC
CDR3: CASSLSTDSYGYTF

J: TRBJ1-5
size: -
D: -
V: TRBV10-3
DNA: TGTGCCATCAGTGAATCGGAAAATAGCAATCAGCCCCAGCATTTT
CDR3: CAISESENSNQPQHF

J: TRBJ1-5
size: -
D: -
V: TRBV6-2/TRBV6-3
DNA: TGTGCCAGCAGTTACGCTAACAATCAGCCCCAGCATTTT
CDR3: CASSYANNQPQHF